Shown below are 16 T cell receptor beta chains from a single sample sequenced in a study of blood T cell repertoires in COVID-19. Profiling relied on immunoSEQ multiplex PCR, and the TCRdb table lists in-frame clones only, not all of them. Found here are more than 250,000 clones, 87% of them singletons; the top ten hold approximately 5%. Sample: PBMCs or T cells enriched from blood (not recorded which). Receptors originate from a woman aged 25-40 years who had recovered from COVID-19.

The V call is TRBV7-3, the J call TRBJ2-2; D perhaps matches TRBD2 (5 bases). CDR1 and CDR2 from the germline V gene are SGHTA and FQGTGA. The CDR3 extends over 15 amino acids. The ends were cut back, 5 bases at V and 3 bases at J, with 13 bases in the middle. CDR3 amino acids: CASSPRRADTGELFF. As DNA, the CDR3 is TGTGCCAGCAGCCCCCGGAGAGCGGACACCGGGGAGCTGTTTTTT.

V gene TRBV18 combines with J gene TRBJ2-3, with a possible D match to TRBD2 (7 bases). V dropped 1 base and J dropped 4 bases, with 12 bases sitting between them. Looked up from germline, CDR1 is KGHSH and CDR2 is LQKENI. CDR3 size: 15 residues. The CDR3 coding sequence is TGTGCCAGCTCACCACAGGGGGGGGCCGCAGATACGCAGTATTTT. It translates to CASSPQGGAADTQYF.

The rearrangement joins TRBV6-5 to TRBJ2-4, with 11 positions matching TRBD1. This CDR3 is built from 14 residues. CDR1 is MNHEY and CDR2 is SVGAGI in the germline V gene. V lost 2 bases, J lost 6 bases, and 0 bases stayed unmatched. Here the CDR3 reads CASSYGTGGNIQYF. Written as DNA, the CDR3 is TGTGCCAGCAGTTACGGGACAGGGGGAAACATTCAGTACTTC.

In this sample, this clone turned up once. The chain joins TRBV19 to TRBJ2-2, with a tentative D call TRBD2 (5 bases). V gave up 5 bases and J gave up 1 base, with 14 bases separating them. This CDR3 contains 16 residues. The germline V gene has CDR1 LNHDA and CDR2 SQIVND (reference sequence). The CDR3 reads CASSAGGLENTGELFF. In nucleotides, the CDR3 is TGTGCCAGTAGTGCAGGAGGACTTGAGAACACCGGGGAGCTGTTTTTT.

Written as DNA, the CDR3 is TGCGCCAGCAGCCAAGAACGGATAGCGGGGGGTTGGGCAGATACGCAGTATTTT. Encoded protein: CASSQERIAGGWADTQYF. The chain couples TRBV4-3 to TRBJ2-3; the match to TRBD2 covers 10 bases. Germline V gene sequence: CDR1 LGHNA, CDR2 YSLEER. The J segment lost 4 bases and the V segment lost 0 bases, leaving 10 bases of the junction unmatched. CDR3 length: 18 residues.

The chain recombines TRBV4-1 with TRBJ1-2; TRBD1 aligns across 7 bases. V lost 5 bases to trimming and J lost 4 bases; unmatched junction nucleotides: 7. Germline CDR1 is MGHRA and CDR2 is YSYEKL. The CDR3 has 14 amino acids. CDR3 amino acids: CASSSTGTAYGYTF. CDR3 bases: TGCGCCAGCAGCTCCACCGGGACAGCCTATGGCTACACCTTC.

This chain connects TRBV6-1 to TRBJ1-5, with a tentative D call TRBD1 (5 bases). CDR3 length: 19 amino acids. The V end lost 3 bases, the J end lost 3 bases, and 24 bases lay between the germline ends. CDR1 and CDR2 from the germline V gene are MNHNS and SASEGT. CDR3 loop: CASSDPPFADSYFNQPQHF. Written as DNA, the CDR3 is TGTGCCAGCAGTGATCCCCCCTTCGCAGACAGTTATTTCAATCAGCCCCAGCATTTT.

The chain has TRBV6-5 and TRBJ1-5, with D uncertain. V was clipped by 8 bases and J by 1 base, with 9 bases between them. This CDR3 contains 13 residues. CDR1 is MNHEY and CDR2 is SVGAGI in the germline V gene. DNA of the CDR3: TGTGCCAGCGGGAGGACCAGCAATCAGCCCCAGCATTTT. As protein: CASGRTSNQPQHF.

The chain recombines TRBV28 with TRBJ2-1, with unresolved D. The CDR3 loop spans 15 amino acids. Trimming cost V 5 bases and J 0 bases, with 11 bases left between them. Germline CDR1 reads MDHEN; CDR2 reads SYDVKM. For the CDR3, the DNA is TGTGCCAGCAGTCTCCCTATGAGCTCCTACAATGAGCAGTTCTTC. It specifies CASSLPMSSYNEQFF.

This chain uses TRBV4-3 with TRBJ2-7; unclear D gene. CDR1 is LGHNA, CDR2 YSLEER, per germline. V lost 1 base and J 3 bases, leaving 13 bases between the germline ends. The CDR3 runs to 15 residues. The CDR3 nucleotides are TGCGCCAGCAGCCAAGCGATCATCGGGTTCTACGAGCAGTACTTC. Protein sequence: CASSQAIIGFYEQYF.

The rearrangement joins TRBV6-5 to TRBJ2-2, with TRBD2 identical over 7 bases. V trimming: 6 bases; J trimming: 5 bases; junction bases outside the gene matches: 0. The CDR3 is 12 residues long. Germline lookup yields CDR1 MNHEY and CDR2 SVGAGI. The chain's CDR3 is CASRRGTGELFF. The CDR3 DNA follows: TGTGCCAGCAGGCGGGGGACCGGGGAGCTGTTTTTT.

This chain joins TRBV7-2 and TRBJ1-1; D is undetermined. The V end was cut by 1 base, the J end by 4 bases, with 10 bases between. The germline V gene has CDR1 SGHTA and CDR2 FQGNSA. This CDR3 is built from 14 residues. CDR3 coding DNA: TGTGCCAGCAGCTTAGAACAGAGAAGCACTGAAGCTTTCTTT. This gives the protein CASSLEQRSTEAFF.

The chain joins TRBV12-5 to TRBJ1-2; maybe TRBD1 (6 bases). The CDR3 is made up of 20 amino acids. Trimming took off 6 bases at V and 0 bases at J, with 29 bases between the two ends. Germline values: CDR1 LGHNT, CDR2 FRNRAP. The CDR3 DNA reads TGTGCTAGTGGCTCCCTCCCAACGTGGGGGCAGGAGAAGACTAACTATGGCTACACCTTC. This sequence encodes CASGSLPTWGQEKTNYGYTF.

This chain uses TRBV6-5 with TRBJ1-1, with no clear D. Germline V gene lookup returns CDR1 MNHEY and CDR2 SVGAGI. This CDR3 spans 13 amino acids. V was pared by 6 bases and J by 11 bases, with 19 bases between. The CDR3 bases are TGTGCCAGCAGCAGCTCCTGGGAGGGATCGGCTTTCTTT. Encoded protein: CASSSSWEGSAFF.

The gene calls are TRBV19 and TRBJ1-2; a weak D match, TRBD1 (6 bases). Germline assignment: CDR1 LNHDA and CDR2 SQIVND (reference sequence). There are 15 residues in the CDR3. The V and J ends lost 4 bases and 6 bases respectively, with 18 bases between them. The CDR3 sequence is CASSTLSRGGDGYTF. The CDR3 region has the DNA TGTGCCAGTAGTACCCTAAGTAGGGGGGGAGATGGCTACACCTTC.

In DNA, the CDR3 is TGTGCCAGCAGTTTACGAATCGGGAGGGACGGGGGCTACACCTTC. Amino acids: CASSLRIGRDGGYTF. This chain joins TRBV27 and TRBJ1-2, with D possibly being TRBD1 (5 bases). Germline values: CDR1 MNHEY, CDR2 SMNVEV (reference sequence). The CDR3 extends over 15 amino acids. The V gene lost 2 bases and the J gene lost 8 bases, with 18 bases spanning the gap.